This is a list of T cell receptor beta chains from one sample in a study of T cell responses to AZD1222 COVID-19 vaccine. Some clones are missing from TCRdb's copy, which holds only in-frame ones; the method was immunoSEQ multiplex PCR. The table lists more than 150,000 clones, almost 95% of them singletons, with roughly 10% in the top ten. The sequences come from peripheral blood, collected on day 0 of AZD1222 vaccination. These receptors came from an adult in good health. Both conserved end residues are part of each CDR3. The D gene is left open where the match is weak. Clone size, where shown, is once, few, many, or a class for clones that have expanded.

CASSPFDRGKEKLFF	TGTGCCAGCAGTCCCTTCGACAGGGGGAAGGAAAAACTGTTTTTT	.	TRBD1	TRBV28	TRBJ1-4
CASSPRQGAVYGYTF	TGTGCCAGCAGCCCCCGACAGGGGGCTGTCTATGGCTACACCTTC	.	TRBD1	TRBV7-8	TRBJ1-2
CASRTDGGSGNTIYF	TGTGCCAGCAGAACCGACGGGGGCTCTGGAAACACCATATATTTT	.	.	TRBV27	TRBJ1-3
CASSTWDRASDTEAFF	TGTGCCAGTAGTACATGGGACAGGGCTTCGGACACTGAAGCTTTCTTT	once	TRBD1	TRBV19	TRBJ1-1
CASSKEGAANTGELFF	TGTGCCAGCAGCAAAGAAGGGGCAGCGAACACCGGGGAGCTGTTTTTT	.	.	TRBV21-1	TRBJ2-2
CASSPPSGVYNEQFF	TGTGCCAGCTCACCACCGTCGGGAGTGTACAATGAGCAGTTCTTC	.	.	TRBV18	TRBJ2-1
CASSLGQQNTEAFF	TGCGCCAGCAGCTTGGGACAGCAGAACACTGAAGCTTTCTTT	.	.	TRBV5-1	TRBJ1-1
CASRGPAGHRNNEQFF	TGTGCCAGCAGAGGACCCGCGGGGCATCGAAACAATGAGCAGTTCTTC	.	.	TRBV2	TRBJ2-1
CASTGGRHIYNEQFF	TGTGCCAGCACAGGGGGACGGCACATCTACAATGAGCAGTTCTTC	.	.	TRBV21-1	TRBJ2-1
CSVGTSGKADTQYF	TGCAGCGTTGGGACTAGCGGGAAGGCAGATACGCAGTATTTT	.	TRBD2	TRBV29-1	TRBJ2-3
CATSDHPTGNLFF	TGTGCCACCAGTGACCATCCTACAGGGAACCTGTTTTTT	.	.	TRBV24-1	TRBJ1-4
CAIRNRGLNVENTEAFF	TGTGCCATCAGAAACAGGGGGCTAAATGTCGAGAACACTGAAGCTTTCTTT	.	TRBD1	TRBV10-3	TRBJ1-1
CASSLEGQIYGYTF	TGTGCCAGCAGCTTAGAAGGACAGATCTATGGCTACACCTTC	.	.	TRBV7-2	TRBJ1-2
CASATAPTYEQYF	TGTGCCAGCGCGACGGCCCCGACCTACGAGCAGTACTTC	.	.	TRBV6-5	TRBJ2-7
CASSSLARRGVGGEQFF	TGTGCCAGTAGTAGTCTAGCTCGGCGGGGGGTTGGCGGTGAGCAGTTCTTC	.	TRBD2	TRBV19	TRBJ2-1
CASSLSGIYEQYF	TGCGCCAGCAGCTTGAGCGGGATCTACGAGCAGTACTTC	.	TRBD2	TRBV5-1	TRBJ2-7
CASSLSVHRGGNTEAFF	TGTGCCAGCAGCTTGTCAGTCCACAGGGGCGGAAACACTGAAGCTTTCTTT	.	TRBD1	TRBV11-2	TRBJ1-1
CASSTNRLAGERNEQFF	TGTGCCAGTAGTACCAATAGACTAGCGGGAGAGAGGAATGAGCAGTTCTTC	.	TRBD2	TRBV19	TRBJ2-1
CASKPDRGRTEAFF	TGTGCCAGCAAACCGGACAGGGGGCGTACTGAAGCTTTCTTT	.	TRBD1	TRBV5-8	TRBJ1-1
CASSLGQGTEAFF	TGTGCCAGCAGCTTAGGGCAGGGAACTGAAGCTTTCTTT	.	.	TRBV7-9	TRBJ1-1
CASSSQGGGLLSGANVLTF	TGTGCCAGCAGCTCCCAGGGAGGGGGCCTTCTCTCTGGGGCCAACGTCCTGACTTTC	few	.	TRBV5-4	TRBJ2-6
CASSYGTGYNEQFF	TGTGCCAGCAGCTACGGGACAGGTTACAATGAGCAGTTCTTC	.	TRBD1	TRBV28	TRBJ2-1
CASSSGRGASFRRLDYGYTF	TGTGCCAGCAGTTCGGGCAGGGGCGCAAGCTTCCGTAGGTTGGACTATGGCTACACCTTC	.	.	TRBV28	TRBJ1-2
CASSYTLISWAFF	TGTGCCAGCAGTTACACATTGATCTCTTGGGCTTTCTTT	.	.	TRBV6-5	TRBJ1-1
CASSLVTSGSYNEQFF	TGTGCCAGCAGCTTGGTGACTAGCGGGTCCTACAATGAGCAGTTCTTC	once	TRBD2	TRBV5-6	TRBJ2-1
CASRTTGGSGNQPQHF	TGTGCCAGCAGGACCACAGGGGGTTCAGGAAATCAGCCCCAGCATTTT	.	TRBD1	TRBV28	TRBJ1-5
CASSQGKGTEQFF	TGCGCCAGCAGCCAAGGCAAAGGGACTGAGCAGTTCTTC	.	.	TRBV4-1	TRBJ2-1